A selection of T cell receptor beta chains follows, all from one sample in a study of cytomegalovirus exposure and HLA in healthy donors. The repertoire was sequenced with immunoSEQ multiplex PCR; TCRdb's copy has only in-frame clones and lacks some. This sample has 100,000 to 150,000 clones, with 75% to 85% found just once. The sequenced material came from PBMCs. The receptors stem from a woman in her thirties or forties in good health and CMV-seronegative. The CDR3 runs from the conserved cysteine through the conserved F or W. The order of the fields is CDR3 length, V gene, J gene, CDR3 protein.

16,TRBV9,TRBJ2-3,CASSVRTVIGTDTQYF
14,TRBV2,TRBJ2-2,CASAKQGVTGELFF
15,TRBV29-1,TRBJ2-2,CSADLSRGATGELFF
18,TRBV4-2,TRBJ1-4,CASSQDFAGGATNEKLFF
15,TRBV6-5,TRBJ2-3,CASSYPYTVTDTQYF
14,TRBV29-1,TRBJ1-2,CSVDPSSEGSGYTF
15,TRBV5-1,TRBJ1-6,CASSGGQGVSSPLHF
12,TRBV6-5,TRBJ2-3,CASSYSSGTQYF
17,TRBV27,TRBJ2-5,CASRLTSGGALQETQYF
13,TRBV7-2,TRBJ1-1,CASSMDRGTEAFF
15,TRBV4-1,TRBJ2-2,CASSQDGPLTGELFF
15,TRBV28,TRBJ1-5,CASSLGGVSNQPQHF
14,TRBV27,TRBJ1-1,CASSSWTGEVEAFF
14,TRBV4-1,TRBJ1-5,CASSYGTGDQPRHF
13,TRBV7-3,TRBJ2-1,CASSIQGYNEQFF
16,TRBV5-1,TRBJ2-1,CASSLTSGGLHNEQFF
14,TRBV7-6,TRBJ1-2,CASSPQGGPYGYTF
14,TRBV9,TRBJ1-1,CASSVELGNTEAFF
16,TRBV6-5,TRBJ1-6,CASSYSPTTGNSPLHF
15,TRBV28,TRBJ2-5,CASSPGGGGQETQYF
19,TRBV7-9,TRBJ1-1,CASSLAPRQGAGLNTEAFF
12,TRBV19,TRBJ1-1,CASSPQGTEAFF
19,TRBV4-3,NA,CASSQDTGTGRLGTYEQYF